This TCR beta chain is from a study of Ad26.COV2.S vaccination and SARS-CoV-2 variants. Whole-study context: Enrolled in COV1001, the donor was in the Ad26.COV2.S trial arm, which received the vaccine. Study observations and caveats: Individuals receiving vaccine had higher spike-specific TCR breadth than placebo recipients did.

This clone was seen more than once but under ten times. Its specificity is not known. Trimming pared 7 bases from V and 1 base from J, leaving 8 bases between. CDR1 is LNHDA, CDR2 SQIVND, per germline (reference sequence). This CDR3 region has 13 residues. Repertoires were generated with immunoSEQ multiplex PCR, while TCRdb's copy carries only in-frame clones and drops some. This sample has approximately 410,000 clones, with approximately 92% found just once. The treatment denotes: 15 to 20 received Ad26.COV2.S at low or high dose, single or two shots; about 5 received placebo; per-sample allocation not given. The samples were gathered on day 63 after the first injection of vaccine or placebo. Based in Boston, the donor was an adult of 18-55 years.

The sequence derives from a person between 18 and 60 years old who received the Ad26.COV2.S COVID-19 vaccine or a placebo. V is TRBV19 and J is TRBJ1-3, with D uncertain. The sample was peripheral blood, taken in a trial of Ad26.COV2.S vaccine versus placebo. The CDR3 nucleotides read TGTGCCAGTATCGCTGTATCTGGAAACACCATATATTTT. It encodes CASIAVSGNTIYF.